These 29 T cell receptor beta chains came from one sample sequenced in a study of shared clonotypes between healthy human individuals. Measured with immunoSEQ multiplex PCR; TCRdb has only the in-frame clones, and not every one. This sample has some 1,600,000 clones, with approximately 98% found just once. Sample: naive CD4+ T cells sorted from blood. The subset is: CD45RA+ positively selected. Source of these receptors: a man aged 30 to 45 in good health.

This chain joins TRBV27 and TRBJ1-3, with D hard to call. The germline V and J ends were trimmed by 3 bases and 4 bases, with 22 bases remaining between them. There are 18 residues in the CDR3. Germline V gene sequence: CDR1 MNHEY, CDR2 SMNVEV (reference sequence). CDR3: CASSLITRTPNSGNTIYF. CDR3 DNA sequence: TGTGCCAGCAGTTTGATCACGCGGACCCCCAACTCCGGAAACACCATATATTTT.

This clone was found once. The chain recombines TRBV18 with TRBJ1-2; possibly TRBD1 for D (5 bases). V was cut by 3 bases and J by 10 bases, with 15 bases left in between. Germline-derived CDR1 and CDR2 are KGHSH and LQKENI. CDR3 size: 13 residues. The CDR3 DNA is TGTGCCAGCTCACCGAAACGACAGCTCCTCTACACCTTC. Amino acid sequence: CASSPKRQLLYTF.

This chain links TRBV5-1 with TRBJ1-2; D uncertain. CDR1 is SGHRS, CDR2 YFSETQ, per germline. There are 14 residues in the CDR3. V was pared by 4 bases and J by 5 bases, with 15 bases between. As DNA, the CDR3 is TGCGCCAGCAGCCCGCCCCTAAAAGGATATGGCTACACCTTC. Residues: CASSPPLKGYGYTF.

This chain uses TRBV28 with TRBJ2-1; 13 bases align to TRBD2. The CDR3 runs to 15 residues. V dropped 7 bases and J dropped 4; count of bases not matched to a gene: 4. Germline CDR1 is MDHEN and CDR2 is SYDVKM. CDR3 in amino acids: CASTEGLAGYNEQFF. The CDR3 DNA follows: TGTGCCAGCACGGAGGGACTAGCGGGATACAATGAGCAGTTCTTC.

This sequence joins TRBV5-1 and TRBJ2-7; 8 bases agree with TRBD1. The CDR3 covers 16 residues. The V gene's germline CDR1 is SGHRS and CDR2 YFSETQ. Germline trimming cut 4 bases from V and 3 bases from J; bases unmatched to any gene: 12. Here the CDR3 reads CASSGGTGPSLYEQYF. The CDR3 region has the DNA TGCGCCAGCAGCGGGGGGACAGGTCCCTCTCTCTACGAGCAGTACTTC.

The rearrangement joins TRBV27 to TRBJ2-5; 9 bases align to TRBD1. V gave up 6 bases and J gave up 5 bases; unmatched junction bases: 7. This CDR3 comprises 14 residues. Germline CDR1 is MNHEY and CDR2 is SMNVEV (reference sequence). The CDR3 reads CASRMDRGGETQYF. DNA of the CDR3: TGTGCCAGCAGGATGGACAGGGGAGGCGAGACCCAGTACTTC.

In DNA form, the CDR3 reads TGTGCCAGCAGTTACACGGGGACAGAATCTAACTATGGCTACACCTTC. It is translated as CASSYTGTESNYGYTF. The rearrangement joins TRBV6-5 to TRBJ1-2; TRBD1 matches 7 bases. The CDR3 loop spans 16 amino acids. V was pared by 2 bases and J by 0 bases, with 6 bases of the junction left unmatched. CDR1 MNHEY and CDR2 SVGAGI come from the germline V gene.

This clone was seen just once. The chain employs TRBV14 and TRBJ1-4; tentatively, D is TRBD1 (5 bases). Germline lookup yields CDR1 SGHDN and CDR2 FVKESK. The CDR3 extends over 14 amino acids. Trimming took off 0 bases at V and 8 bases at J, with 10 bases between the two ends. The CDR3, as DNA: TGTGCCAGCAGCCAAGAATGGGGCGCGGAAAAACTGTTTTTT. This codes for CASSQEWGAEKLFF. Based on the CDR3 plus reference TRBV14 and TRBJ1-4, the full variable domain is EAGVTQFPSHSVIEKGQTVTLRCDPISGHDNLYWYRRVMGKEIKFLLHFVKESKQDESGMPNNRFLAERTGGTYSTLKVQPAELEDSGVYFCASSQEWGAEKLFFGSGTQLSVL.

The V call is TRBV27, the J call TRBJ2-3; D gene unclear. This CDR3 contains 13 residues. CDR1 is MNHEY and CDR2 is SMNVEV in the germline V gene (reference sequence). V shed 4 bases and J shed 5 bases, with 10 bases lying between them. This CDR3 reads CASSSRRRDTQYF. In DNA, the CDR3 is TGTGCCAGCAGTTCTCGACGGAGAGATACGCAGTATTTT.

The V and J genes are TRBV11-2 and TRBJ2-5, with 10 bases matching TRBD2. V trimming: 5 bases; J trimming: 4 bases; junction bases outside the gene matches: 16. The CDR3 runs 18 residues. CDR1 and CDR2 (germline): SGHAT, FQNNGV. The CDR3, as DNA: TGTGCCAGCAGCACCCGACTAGCGGGTCGCTCCGCCGGAGAGACCCAGTACTTC. It is translated as CASSTRLAGRSAGETQYF.

The rearrangement uses TRBV5-1 and TRBJ2-1; 14 bases map to TRBD2. The CDR3 totals 17 residues. Looked up from germline, CDR1 is SGHRS and CDR2 is YFSETQ. With V trimmed by 0 bases and J by 8 bases, 7 bases remained unmatched. The CDR3 nucleotides are TGCGCCAGCAGCTTGGCTAGACTAGCGGGAGGGCCCGATGAGCAGTTCTTC. Encoded protein: CASSLARLAGGPDEQFF.

CDR3 residues: CSVAGGRDTSTDTQYF. The CDR3 DNA is TGCAGCGTCGCGGGAGGGCGGGACACTAGCACAGATACGCAGTATTTT. The J gene is TRBJ2-3, the V gene TRBV29-1, with TRBD2 identical over 9 bases. CDR1 is SQVTM, CDR2 ANQGSEA, per germline. J lost 0 bases, V lost 6 bases, and 10 bases had no gene match. CDR3 length equals 16 residues.

The J gene is TRBJ2-3, the V gene TRBV30; 10 bases map to TRBD1. V dropped 5 bases and J dropped 0; count of bases not matched to a gene: 2. The germline CDR1 and CDR2 sequences are GTSNPN and SVGIG (reference sequence). The CDR3 spans 14 residues. The CDR3 is CAWGTGASTDTQYF. CDR3 nucleotide sequence: TGTGCCTGGGGGACAGGGGCTAGCACAGATACGCAGTATTTT.

The CDR3 nucleotides read TGTGCCACCCAGGAAATGGGGCTCGGGACCGGGGAGCTGTTTTTT. This translates into CATQEMGLGTGELFF. The chain has TRBV15 and TRBJ2-2; perhaps TRBD1 as D (5 bases). The CDR3 loop spans 15 amino acids. Germline lookup yields CDR1 LNHNV and CDR2 YYDKDF (reference sequence). V was clipped by 8 bases and J by 5 bases, with 18 bases between them.

The CDR3 spells CASSPPRVGVTGELFF. The CDR3 nucleotides read TGTGCCAGTAGTCCCCCCAGGGTTGGGGTTACCGGGGAGCTGTTTTTT. The chain is built from TRBV19 and TRBJ2-2; TRBD1 is a possible D gene (5 bases). V lost 5 bases and J 5 bases, leaving 18 bases between the germline ends. The CDR3 has 16 residues. The germline V gene encodes CDR1 LNHDA and CDR2 SQIVND (reference sequence).

The CDR3 loop reads CASSDQASLTEAFF. The CDR3 coding sequence is TGTGCCAGCAGTGATCAAGCGAGTCTAACTGAAGCTTTCTTT. The chain is built from TRBV6-1 and TRBJ1-1; D unresolved. V lost 3 bases, J lost 5 bases, and 13 bases lay in between. Looked up from germline, CDR1 is MNHNS and CDR2 is SASEGT. This CDR3 has 14 amino acids.

The CDR3 nucleotides read TGTGCCAGCAGTTTATTGGTGGGGAGCACAGATACGCAGTATTTT. Translating it yields CASSLLVGSTDTQYF. The rearrangement links TRBV28 to TRBJ2-3, with D hard to call. This CDR3 has 15 amino acids. The V gene's germline CDR1 is MDHEN and CDR2 SYDVKM. V lost 1 base, J lost 0 bases, and 8 bases lay in between.

Turning to this clone: Other nucleotide sequences from this sample produce the same CDR3. V gene TRBV18 combines with J gene TRBJ1-3; D is uncertain. This CDR3 contains 14 residues. CDR1 and CDR2 from the germline V gene are KGHSH and LQKENI. The V end lost 2 bases, the J end lost 4 bases, and 9 bases lay between the germline ends. CDR3 amino acids: CASSPTGSGNTIYF. In DNA, the CDR3 is TGTGCCAGCTCACCAACGGGATCAGGAAACACCATATATTTT.

The chain combines TRBV14 with TRBJ2-3, with D tentatively TRBD1 (6 bases). Deletions cut 1 base from V and 4 bases from J, with 9 bases between. CDR1 and CDR2 from the germline V gene are SGHDN and FVKESK. The CDR3 runs to 14 residues. CDR3 in amino acids: CASSQGQVADTQYF. CDR3 coding DNA: TGTGCCAGCAGCCAAGGACAGGTAGCAGATACGCAGTATTTT.

This sequence joins TRBV19 and TRBJ1-1; D is ambiguous. CDR3 size: 13 residues. Trimming took off 8 bases at V and 6 bases at J, with 16 bases between the two ends. Germline V gene lookup returns CDR1 LNHDA and CDR2 SQIVND (reference sequence). The CDR3 spells CASRSHFDPEAFF. CDR3 in DNA: TGTGCCAGTCGGTCCCACTTCGACCCTGAAGCTTTCTTT.

This clone has only one observation. The chain is built from TRBV6-5 and TRBJ1-3; perhaps TRBD1 as D (5 bases). Germline assignment: CDR1 MNHEY and CDR2 SVGAGI. The CDR3 consists of 13 residues. Trimming removed 6 bases at V and 6 bases at J, with 12 bases between. The CDR3 protein is CASSRTGANTIYF. The CDR3 DNA reads as TGTGCCAGCAGCCGGACCGGGGCAAACACCATATATTTT.

On this clone itself: The same CDR3 also results from other DNA sequences found in this sample. V and J are TRBV18 and TRBJ2-1; TRBD2 is a possible D gene (5 bases). Germline V gene sequence: CDR1 KGHSH, CDR2 LQKENI. CDR3 size: 14 residues. The germline V and J ends were trimmed by 3 bases and 2 bases, with 8 bases remaining between them. The CDR3 protein is CASSPTRTYNEQFF. For the CDR3, the DNA is TGTGCCAGCTCACCTACTAGGACCTACAATGAGCAGTTCTTC.

The chain joins TRBV4-1 to TRBJ1-5; TRBD1 might be the D (5 bases). The V end was cut by 2 bases, the J end by 8 bases, with 16 bases between. The V gene's germline CDR1 is MGHRA and CDR2 YSYEKL. The CDR3 length is 15 residues. CDR3 residues: CASSQIPGGREPQHF. As DNA, the CDR3 is TGCGCCAGCAGCCAAATCCCGGGGGGTAGGGAGCCCCAGCATTTT.

The chain employs TRBV2 and TRBJ2-2; D gene ambiguous. CDR3 length: 15 residues. The V end was cut by 7 bases, the J end by 7 bases, with 19 bases between. Germline lookup yields CDR1 SNHLY and CDR2 FYNNEI. The CDR3 loop reads CASNKDLSKGGELFF. The CDR3 DNA sequence: TGTGCCAGCAATAAGGACCTATCGAAGGGCGGGGAGCTGTTTTTT.

V and J are TRBV5-1 and TRBJ2-1, with TRBD2 identical over 13 bases. V lost 0 bases, J lost 4 bases, and 1 base stayed unmatched. The CDR3 is 16 amino acids. Germline V CDR1 and CDR2: SGHRS, YFSETQ. DNA for the CDR3: TGCGCCAGCAGCTTGGCGGGACTAGCGGGATACAATGAGCAGTTCTTC. It translates to CASSLAGLAGYNEQFF.

This chain joins TRBV10-1 and TRBJ2-3, with D possibly being TRBD1 or TRBD2 (5 bases each). Germline CDR1 reads WNHNN; CDR2 reads SYGVQD (reference sequence). The CDR3 loop spans 16 amino acids. V dropped 4 bases and J dropped 2 bases, with 16 bases sitting between them. The CDR3 DNA follows: TGCGCCAGCAGTGGCCCGGGACGGGGATCCACAGATACGCAGTATTTT. This encodes CASSGPGRGSTDTQYF.

This sequence joins TRBV9 and TRBJ2-5; no clear D. The length of the CDR3 is 14 residues. V was shortened by 3 bases and J by 5 bases, with 14 bases between the two germline ends. Looked up from germline, CDR1 is SGDLS and CDR2 is YYNGEE. CDR3 sequence (DNA): TGTGCCAGCAGCGCCGACGGATTTCGGGAGACCCAGTACTTC. Protein sequence: CASSADGFRETQYF.

The chain has TRBV5-4 and TRBJ2-7; TRBD1 matches 9 bases. V gave up 0 bases and J gave up 3 bases; unmatched junction bases: 4. CDR1 and CDR2 (germline): SGHNT, YYREEE (reference sequence). The CDR3 totals 15 residues. CDR3 sequence (DNA): TGTGCCAGCAGCTTGGCCGAGACAGGGGGCTACGAGCAGTACTTC. This codes for CASSLAETGGYEQYF.

V is TRBV19 and J is TRBJ1-1, with D possibly matching TRBD1 (5 bases). The CDR3 has 15 amino acids. Looked up from germline, CDR1 is LNHDA and CDR2 is SQIVND (reference sequence). V was trimmed by 6 bases and J by 4 bases, leaving 18 bases between them. The CDR3 sequence is CASSPIRVLGTEAFF. The CDR3 DNA is TGTGCCAGTAGCCCCATCAGGGTTTTGGGCACTGAAGCTTTCTTT.